One and the same sample provided the 25 T cell receptor beta chains below, sequenced in a study of cytomegalovirus exposure and HLA in healthy donors. PCR primers comprised 60 Vbeta and 13 Jbeta primers. Assay used: immunoSEQ multiplex PCR; TCRdb lists only in-frame clones, some missing. The repertoire table contains some 130,000 clones. The source material was PBMCs. These TCRs come from a woman aged 40 to 50 in good health and CMV-seropositive.

This rearrangement joins TRBV6-1 to TRBJ2-3, with D tentatively TRBD2 (6 bases). This CDR3 contains 13 residues. V lost 8 bases and J lost 1, with 10 bases in between. CDR1 and CDR2 (germline): MNHNS, SASEGT. The CDR3 region is CASGSSGTDTQYF. The CDR3 coding sequence is TGTGCCAGCGGGTCTAGCGGCACAGATACGCAGTATTTT.

On this clone: Compared with germline, one end of the junction differs, possibly owing to a read error. The chain joins TRBV5-1 to TRBJ1-3; D call uncertain. This CDR3 has 15 residues. The germline gives CDR1 SGHRS, CDR2 YFSETQ. The CDR3 here is CASSLAPGSGSTIYF. CDR3 in DNA: TGCGCCAGCAGCTTGGCCCCAGGCTCTGGAAGCACCATATATTTT. The variable domain in full, with the rest retrieved from reference TRBV5-1 and TRBJ1-3, is KAGVTQTPRYLIKTRGQQVTLSCSPISGHRSVSWYQQTPGQGLQFLFEYFSETQRNKGNFPGRFSGRQFSNSRSEMNVSTLELGDSALYLCASSLAPGSGSTIYFGEGSWLTVV.

The chain has TRBV11-2 and TRBJ2-3; TRBD2 matches at 12 bases. The length of the CDR3 is 15 residues. V shed 5 bases, J shed 6 bases, and the junction held 6 bases outside the gene matches. CDR1 is SGHAT, CDR2 FQNNGV, per germline. The DNA of the CDR3 is TGTGCCAGCAGCATGAGGACTAGCGGGACTGATACGCAGTATTTT. This sequence encodes CASSMRTSGTDTQYF.

This chain connects TRBV28 to TRBJ2-7; D remains unclear. Between the trimmed V and J ends, which lost 5 bases and 2 bases, there was a span of 13 bases. Looked up from germline, CDR1 is MDHEN and CDR2 is SYDVKM. The CDR3 sequence is 14 residues long. This CDR3 is CASSDSTETYEQYF. In nucleotides, the CDR3 is TGTGCCAGCAGTGACTCGACGGAAACCTACGAGCAGTACTTC.

This chain links TRBV27 with TRBJ2-6; D ambiguous. Germline values: CDR1 MNHEY, CDR2 SMNVEV (reference sequence). CDR3 size: 17 residues. With 7 bases removed from V and 0 bases from J, the gap between germline ends came to 16 bases. The CDR3 spells CASKTQTASSGANVLTF. CDR3 nucleotides: TGTGCCAGCAAGACCCAAACAGCAAGCTCTGGGGCCAACGTCCTGACTTTC.

The J gene is TRBJ2-2, the V gene TRBV29-1; 11 bases fit TRBD1. The V segment lost 4 bases and the J segment 5 bases; nucleotides outside the gene matches: 6. There are 15 residues in the CDR3. Germline assignment: CDR1 SQVTM and CDR2 ANQGSEA. The CDR3 DNA reads TGCAGCGTTGGGCTGGGACAGGGGGATACCGGGGAGCTGTTTTTT. Amino acids: CSVGLGQGDTGELFF.

The V call is TRBV27, the J call TRBJ2-1; D is possibly TRBD1 (5 bases). Germline values: CDR1 MNHEY, CDR2 SMNVEV (reference sequence). V dropped 3 bases and J dropped 0 bases, with 9 bases sitting between them. The CDR3 has 15 amino acids. CDR3 in amino acids: CASSFDRFSYNEQFF. The CDR3 nucleotides are TGTGCCAGCAGTTTCGACAGATTCTCCTACAATGAGCAGTTCTTC.

The genes are TRBV7-3 and TRBJ1-1; D gene ambiguous. The CDR3 covers 15 residues. The V gene's germline CDR1 is SGHTA and CDR2 FQGTGA. V lost 0 bases, J lost 3 bases, and 11 bases lay in between. The CDR3 coding sequence is TGTGCCAGCAGCTTAACGTCCGGAGGCTACACTGAAGCTTTCTTT. Residues: CASSLTSGGYTEAFF.

V and J are TRBV4-1 and TRBJ1-2; 9 nucleotides align to TRBD1. This CDR3 spans 15 amino acids. J gave up 7 bases and V 1 base, and 7 bases lay outside the gene matches. The V gene's germline CDR1 is MGHRA and CDR2 YSYEKL. This chain's CDR3 is CASSQAGTGSFGYTF. CDR3 DNA: TGCGCCAGCAGCCAAGCCGGGACAGGGAGTTTTGGCTACACCTTC.

The V call is TRBV6-1, the J call TRBJ1-2; 8 nucleotides line up with TRBD1. The CDR3 covers 13 residues. With V trimmed by 7 bases and J by 5 bases, 6 bases remained unmatched. Per the germline V gene, CDR1 is MNHNS and CDR2 is SASEGT. This CDR3 is CASNPWTGYGYTF. The DNA of the CDR3 is TGTGCCAGCAACCCCTGGACAGGGTATGGCTACACCTTC.

The chain recombines TRBV13 with TRBJ2-5, with 7 bases matching TRBD2. This CDR3 is built from 15 residues. Germline CDR1 is PRHDT and CDR2 is FYEKMQ (reference sequence). V shed 5 bases, J shed 2 bases, and the junction held 8 bases outside the gene matches. CDR3 DNA: TGTGCCAGCAGCCCACCCCTAGCGGCACAAGAGACCCAGTACTTC. It is translated as CASSPPLAAQETQYF.

V usage is TRBV28 and J usage is TRBJ2-3; 10 bases align to TRBD1. Germline V CDR1 and CDR2: MDHEN, SYDVKM. This CDR3 has 15 residues. Losses at the gene ends were 2 bases for V and 5 bases for J; bases not matched to a gene: 4. The DNA of the CDR3 is TGTGCCAGCAGTTTACTCGACAGGGGGCTAGATACGCAGTATTTT. Protein product: CASSLLDRGLDTQYF.

The chain couples TRBV28 to TRBJ2-7; 8 bases line up with TRBD1. Germline CDR1 and CDR2: MDHEN and SYDVKM. This CDR3 has 14 residues. The trim removed 6 bases at V and 0 bases at J, leaving 4 bases unmatched. The CDR3 DNA reads as TGTGCCAGCAGCTCTACAGGGGGCTCCTACGAGCAGTACTTC. Translating it yields CASSSTGGSYEQYF.

The chain uses TRBV5-1 and TRBJ2-1, with a weak D call TRBD2 (6 bases). The V end lost 4 bases, the J end lost 7 bases, and 15 bases lay between the germline ends. Germline assignment: CDR1 SGHRS and CDR2 YFSETQ. The CDR3 is made up of 14 amino acids. CDR3 nucleotides: TGCGCCAGCAGCGCGGGACGGGCGGGGAATGAGCAGTTCTTC. This codes for CASSAGRAGNEQFF.

The chain couples TRBV21-1 to TRBJ2-7; the table's D call, TRBD2, was not checked against the DNA. TRBV21-1 is recorded as a pseudogene. This CDR3 has 16 residues. The CDR3 DNA reads TGTGCCAGCAGCAATCCGCGGGGAAGGGGAATCTACGAGCAGTACTTC. Residues: CASSNPRGRGIYEQYF.

About this clone: The sample holds other DNA sequences that translate to the same CDR3. The chain carries TRBV29-1 and TRBJ1-1; 9 bases line up with TRBD1. This CDR3 has 13 residues. V lost 6 bases and J lost 3; bases outside the gene matches: 5. Per germline, CDR1 SQVTM and CDR2 ANQGSEA. CDR3 coding DNA: TGCAGCGTGGGGACAGGGAGGGACACTGAAGCTTTCTTT. Translated: CSVGTGRDTEAFF.

The chain combines TRBV5-1 with TRBJ2-7, with TRBD2 identical over 9 bases. J was trimmed by 3 bases and V by 1 base; bases with no gene match: 2. Looked up from germline, CDR1 is SGHRS and CDR2 is YFSETQ. The CDR3 is 14 residues long. The chain's CDR3 is CASSLQTSGYEQYF. The CDR3 nucleotides read TGCGCCAGCAGCTTGCAGACTAGCGGCTACGAGCAGTACTTC.

This sequence joins TRBV19 and TRBJ2-7; 10 bases are shared with TRBD1. Germline V CDR1 and CDR2: LNHDA, SQIVND (reference sequence). V lost 6 bases and J lost 6; bases outside the gene matches: 5. This CDR3 is 13 amino acids long. The CDR3 loop is CASRPDRGREQYF. As DNA, the CDR3 is TGTGCCAGTAGGCCCGACAGGGGGCGCGAGCAGTACTTC.

J is TRBJ2-1 and V is TRBV10-3, with D possibly TRBD2 on 6 matching bases. This CDR3 has 12 residues. Trimming took off 7 bases at V and 6 bases at J, with 10 bases between the two ends. Germline V gene sequence: CDR1 ENHRY, CDR2 SYGVKD. CDR3 residues: CAITRDFNEQFF. CDR3 DNA sequence: TGTGCCATCACTCGGGACTTCAATGAGCAGTTCTTC.

The chain uses TRBV6-5 and TRBJ1-6, with 7 positions matching TRBD1. Looked up from germline, CDR1 is MNHEY and CDR2 is SVGAGI. The ends lost 5 bases at V and 5 bases at J; junction bases unmatched: 3. This CDR3 has 14 amino acids. CDR3 amino acids: CASSAGTDNSPLHF. Here the CDR3 DNA reads TGTGCCAGCAGTGCCGGGACAGATAATTCACCCCTCCACTTT.

The V gene is TRBV9, the J gene TRBJ2-2; 11 nucleotides match TRBD2. This CDR3 has 19 residues. After removal of 4 bases from V and 1 base from J, the junction contained 12 bases not matched to a gene. CDR1 SGDLS and CDR2 YYNGEE come from the germline V gene. The CDR3 bases are TGTGCCAGCAGCACAATTTCCGGGACTAGCGGACGGAACACCGGGGAGCTGTTTTTT. It is translated as CASSTISGTSGRNTGELFF.

The chain recombines TRBV27 with TRBJ2-6; D unresolved. Germline CDR1 MNHEY, CDR2 SMNVEV (reference sequence). Trimming pared 5 bases from V and 0 bases from J, leaving 8 bases between. This CDR3 contains 15 residues. The CDR3 loop reads CASSPLGSGANVLTF. CDR3 DNA: TGTGCCAGCAGTCCCCTCGGCTCTGGGGCCAACGTCCTGACTTTC.

The V and J genes are TRBV28 and TRBJ2-5; 10 bases align to TRBD2. The germline gives CDR1 MDHEN, CDR2 SYDVKM. The CDR3 length is 15 residues. J gave up 0 bases and V 6 bases, and 4 bases lay outside the gene matches. The CDR3 DNA is TGTGCCAGCAGCCCGGGACTAGCGCACCAAGAGACCCAGTACTTC. It yields the protein CASSPGLAHQETQYF.

In nucleotides, the CDR3 is TGCGCCAGCAGTGCGGGGACAGGGTACGAGCAGTACTTC. The encoded protein is CASSAGTGYEQYF. This chain connects TRBV10-1 to TRBJ2-7; 9 nucleotides align to TRBD1. Germline CDR1 reads WNHNN; CDR2 reads SYGVQD (reference sequence). The length of the CDR3 is 13 residues. Unmatched junction bases numbered 2, after V lost 4 bases and J lost 4 bases.

This sequence joins TRBV7-9 and TRBJ2-7; no reliable D call. The CDR3 totals 12 residues. V shed 1 base and J shed 7 bases, with 8 bases lying between them. Germline-derived CDR1 and CDR2 are SEHNR and FQNEAQ (reference sequence). The CDR3 DNA follows: TGTGCCAGCAGCTTAGAAGGCGGTGAGCAGTACTTC. It is translated as CASSLEGGEQYF.